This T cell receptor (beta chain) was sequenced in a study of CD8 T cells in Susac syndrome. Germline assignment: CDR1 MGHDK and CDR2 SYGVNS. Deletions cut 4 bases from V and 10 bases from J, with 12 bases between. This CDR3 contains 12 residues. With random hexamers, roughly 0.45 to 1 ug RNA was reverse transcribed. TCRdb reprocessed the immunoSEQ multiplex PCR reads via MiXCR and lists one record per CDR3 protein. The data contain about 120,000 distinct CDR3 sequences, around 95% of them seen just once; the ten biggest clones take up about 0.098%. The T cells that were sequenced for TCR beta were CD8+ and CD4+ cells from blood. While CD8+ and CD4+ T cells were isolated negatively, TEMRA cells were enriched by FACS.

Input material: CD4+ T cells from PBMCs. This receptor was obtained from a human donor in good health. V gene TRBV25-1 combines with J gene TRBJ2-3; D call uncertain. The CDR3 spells CASSAQTPAQYF. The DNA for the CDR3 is TGTGCCAGCAGTGCCCAAACCCCGGCGCAGTATTTT. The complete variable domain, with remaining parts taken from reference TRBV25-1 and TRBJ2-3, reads EADIYQTPRYLVIGTGKKITLECSQTMGHDKMYWYQQDPGMELHLIHYSYGVNSTEKGDLSSESTVSRIRTEHFPLTLESARPSHTSQYLCASSAQTPAQYFGPGTRLTVL.